The 12 T cell receptor beta chains listed next were all sequenced from one sample in a study of human T cells and chemical hapten exposure. Time point meaning: pre-sensitization, week 0. As to treatment: therapeutic diphenylcyclopropenone sensitization with weekly scalp DPC. Each CDR3 protein is one row after TCRdb ran MiXCR on the RACE reads. The sample consists of around 300,000 distinct CDR3 sequences, around 7% of them appearing once. This material consisted of whole blood, taken in connection with sensitization to the hapten diphenylcyclopropenone (DPC). These TCRs come from a man aged 18 to 29 with alopecia areata. Some clones in this sample may be carry-over from other donors' samples.

This chain joins TRBV6-2 or TRBV6-3 and TRBJ2-3; 10 bases are a match to TRBD2. After removal of 4 bases from V and 5 bases from J, the junction contained 12 bases not matched to a gene. Germline V lookup: CDR1 MNHEY, CDR2 SVGEGT. CDR3 size: 17 residues. The CDR3 loop is CASSSLGSGGAGDTQYF. CDR3 DNA sequence: TGTGCCAGCAGTTCCCTGGGCAGCGGGGGGGCCGGAGATACGCAGTATTTT.

This clonotype was counted between two and nine times. The V call is TRBV12-3 or TRBV12-4, the J call TRBJ2-1, with 9 nucleotides matching TRBD2. The junction had 6 bases not matched to a gene; V was cut back by 6 bases and J by 9 bases. This CDR3 has 13 amino acids. CDR3 DNA sequence: TGTGCCAGCAGCCCCGGGACTAGCAGTGAGCAGTTCTTC. Residues: CASSPGTSSEQFF.

This clonotype was observed a handful of times. The chain links TRBV4-2 to TRBJ2-7; D is perhaps TRBD1 or TRBD2 (5 bases each). The V gene lost 3 bases and the J gene lost 2 bases, with 14 bases spanning the gap. The CDR3 loop spans 15 amino acids. Germline values: CDR1 LGHNA, CDR2 YNFKEQ. The CDR3 loop reads CASSQARDAAYEQYF. CDR3 DNA: TGTGCCAGCAGCCAGGCGAGGGACGCAGCCTACGAGCAGTACTTC.

This clonotype was observed a handful of times. The chain couples TRBV7-2 to TRBJ2-5; D unresolved. This CDR3 is built from 15 residues. Germline V lookup: CDR1 SGHTA, CDR2 FQGNSA. Trimming removed 1 base at V and 4 bases at J, with 13 bases between. CDR3 DNA: TGTGCCAGCAGCTTAGACCCTTACAGCCCAGAGACCCAGTACTTC. Translated: CASSLDPYSPETQYF.

This clonotype was counted a few times. This chain uses TRBV14 with TRBJ2-5, with TRBD1 matching 7 bases. Germline-derived CDR1 and CDR2 are SGHDN and FVKESK. With V trimmed by 4 bases and J by 2 bases, 4 bases remained unmatched. This CDR3 is built from 14 residues. As DNA, the CDR3 is TGTGCCAGCAGCCGGGACAGACTTCAAGAGACCCAGTACTTC. This translates into CASSRDRLQETQYF.

This clonotype has at least ten counts. The chain carries TRBV28 and TRBJ2-4; D is uncertain. Germline V lookup: CDR1 MDHEN, CDR2 SYDVKM. This CDR3 has 13 residues. V shed 7 bases and J shed 4 bases, with 11 bases lying between them. The CDR3 loop is CASNIGGKNIQYF. The CDR3 nucleotides read TGTGCCAGCAATATCGGCGGTAAAAACATTCAGTACTTC.

This clonotype turned up a few times. V gene TRBV3-1 combines with J gene TRBJ2-3, with TRBD2 identical over 14 bases. From germline, CDR1 is LGHDT and CDR2 YNNKEL (reference sequence). The CDR3 extends over 15 amino acids. V dropped 5 bases and J dropped 9; count of bases not matched to a gene: 7. CDR3 nucleotide sequence: TGTGCCAGCAGCTCCTGGACTAGCGGGGGGAGGACGCAGTATTTT. This translates into CASSSWTSGGRTQYF.

This chain connects TRBV20-1 to TRBJ1-2, with 7 bases that match TRBD1. Trimming cost V 0 bases and J 6 bases; bases outside gene matches: 10. This CDR3 spans 15 amino acids. The germline CDR1 and CDR2 sequences are DFQATT and SNEGSKA (reference sequence). The CDR3 is CSARDFSRGRDGYTF. The CDR3 bases are TGCAGTGCTAGAGATTTTAGCAGGGGGAGAGATGGCTACACCTTC.

The chain uses TRBV27 and TRBJ1-6; 7 nucleotides align to TRBD1. CDR3 length: 14 amino acids. Germline V gives CDR1 MNHEY, CDR2 SMNVEV (reference sequence). Losses at the gene ends were 6 bases for V and 7 bases for J; bases not matched to a gene: 6. The CDR3 region is CASSLTGMNSPLHF. DNA for the CDR3: TGTGCCAGCAGCCTGACAGGGATGAATTCACCCCTCCACTTT.

The chain employs TRBV9 and TRBJ2-3; tentatively, D is TRBD2 (6 bases). Deletions cut 4 bases from V and 14 bases from J, with 17 bases between. The CDR3 totals 12 residues. Germline V gene data show CDR1 as SGDLS and CDR2 as YYNGEE. The CDR3 DNA follows: TGTGCCAGCAGCCGACCCGGGACTCATCGGTATTTT. It encodes CASSRPGTHRYF. Full variable domain (missing parts from reference TRBV9 and TRBJ2-3): DSGVTQTPKHLITATGQRVTLRCSPRSGDLSVYWYQQSLDQGLQFLIQYYNGEERAKGNILERFSAQQFPDLHSELNLSSLELGDSALYFCASSRPGTHRYFGPGTRLTVL.

Ten or more counts support this clonotype. The J gene is TRBJ1-5, the V gene TRBV6-1, with no clear D. There are 15 residues in the CDR3. The V gene's germline CDR1 is MNHNS and CDR2 SASEGT. V lost 4 bases, J lost 3 bases, and 13 bases lay in between. The CDR3 is CASSGEPYTNQPQHF. The CDR3 bases are TGTGCCAGCAGTGGGGAACCGTATACCAATCAGCCCCAGCATTTT.

This clonotype was found a few times. The chain combines TRBV7-2 with TRBJ2-5; D possibly uses TRBD1 or TRBD2 (5 bases each). Germline CDR1 reads SGHTA; CDR2 reads FQGNSA. The CDR3 runs 13 residues. V lost 1 base, J lost 9 bases, and 12 bases lay in between. CDR3 in amino acids: CASSLVRMGAQYF. CDR3 DNA sequence: TGTGCCAGCAGCTTAGTCAGGATGGGGGCCCAGTACTTC.